Reported below is one TCR beta chain. This specimen belongs to a study of CD8 T cells in Susac syndrome. Reverse transcription of about 0.5 to 1 ug RNA was carried out with random hexamers. A multiplex approach, immunoSEQ multiplex PCR, amplified TCR beta CDR3 across 54 Vbeta and 13 Jbeta. Each CDR3 protein is one row after TCRdb ran MiXCR on the immunoSEQ multiplex PCR reads. The sample shows some 180,000 distinct CDR3 sequences, about 93% of them seen only once. Germline values: CDR1 SNHLY, CDR2 FYNNEI. This CDR3 spans 16 amino acids. The chain uses TRBV2 and TRBJ2-6; D perhaps matches TRBD1 (5 bases). This clonotype was sampled from a human donor with Susac syndrome. The sample comprised CD4+ T cells from PBMCs. The chain's CDR3 is CAGSRQKLPGANVLTF. The CDR3 DNA reads TGTGCAGGGTCGAGACAGAAACTCCCTGGGGCCAACGTCCTGACTTTC.